In this sample, the clone carrying this TCR beta chain turned up once. One end of the junction does not line up with germline, which may come from a read error. This entry comes from a study of T cell changes during pregnancy in multiple sclerosis. The CDR3 extends over 15 amino acids. The germline gives CDR1 SGHNT, CDR2 YYREEE (reference sequence). Clones were sequenced by immunoSEQ multiplex PCR, and TCRdb holds only the in-frame ones, with some missing. The sample has 80,000 to 100,000 clones; around 92% are singletons. This chain uses TRBV5-4 with TRBJ1-6, with 7 bases identical to TRBD1. The clonotype comes from a female donor in good health, enrolled as a control in a pregnancy study. This specimen was peripheral blood, taken after pregnancy. CDR3 amino acids: CASSQGTAYNSPLHF. The CDR3 DNA is TGCGCCAGCAGCCAAGGGACAGCCTATAATTCACCCCTCCACTTT.